A single sample is the source of the 3 T cell receptor beta chains below, sequenced in a study of Ad26.COV2.S vaccination and SARS-CoV-2 variants. Some clones are missing from TCRdb's copy, which holds only in-frame ones; the method was immunoSEQ multiplex PCR. The table lists 350,000 to 400,000 clones, 89% of them singletons. The treatment: about 20 received Ad26.COV2.S at low or high dose, single or two shots; roughly five received placebo; per-sample allocation not given. Day 63 after the first injection of vaccine or placebo was the sampling time. The source was peripheral blood, collected in a trial of Ad26.COV2.S vaccine versus placebo. The receptors here all came from a person between 18 and 65 years old who received the Ad26.COV2.S COVID-19 vaccine or a placebo.

The chain uses TRBV19 and TRBJ1-5; 7 bases line up with TRBD1. The CDR3 length is 18 residues. The germline CDR1 and CDR2 sequences are LNHDA and SQIVND (reference sequence). The V and J ends lost 0 bases and 1 base, in that order; junction bases with no gene match: 9. The CDR3 DNA reads as TGTGCCAGTAGTATAGATAGGTACAGGGGCCTCAGCAATCAGCCCCAGCATTTT. Protein sequence: CASSIDRYRGLSNQPQHF.

The CDR3 DNA sequence: TGTGCCATCAGTCAAGGACAGGGGGCGTCTGAAAAACTGTTTTTT. Protein: CAISQGQGASEKLFF. The rearrangement uses TRBV10-3 and TRBJ1-4; 11 positions match TRBD1. The ends lost 5 bases at V and 7 bases at J; junction bases unmatched: 6. From germline, CDR1 is ENHRY and CDR2 SYGVKD. The CDR3 runs 15 residues.

CDR3 DNA: TGTGCCAGCAGCCAAATGTTTCCCAAGAACTATGGCTACACCTTC. This sequence encodes CASSQMFPKNYGYTF. The chain has TRBV14 and TRBJ1-2; D gene uncertain. The CDR3 contains 15 residues. The germline V gene has CDR1 SGHDN and CDR2 FVKESK. The ends were cut back, 2 bases at V and 2 bases at J, with 12 bases in the middle.